Shown below are 17 T cell receptor beta chains from a single sample sequenced in a study of blood T cell repertoires in COVID-19. Sequencing was performed with immunoSEQ multiplex PCR; in TCRdb, only in-frame clones are kept and a portion is missing. This sample has 60,000 to 65,000 clones, with around 84% found just once. The sequenced sample was peripheral blood. Every receptor here comes from an older woman with acute or convalescent COVID-19.

V and J are TRBV2 and TRBJ1-2; D is perhaps TRBD1 (5 bases). V was trimmed by 0 bases and J by 8 bases, leaving 16 bases between them. This CDR3 contains 15 residues. Germline V CDR1 and CDR2: SNHLY, FYNNEI. The chain's CDR3 is CASSEARVEYRGYTF. The CDR3 DNA sequence: TGTGCCAGCAGTGAAGCCAGGGTGGAATATAGGGGCTACACCTTC.

V usage is TRBV5-1 and J usage is TRBJ2-1, with 7 nucleotides matching TRBD2. CDR1 is SGHRS and CDR2 is YFSETQ in the germline V gene. The V and J ends lost 1 base and 6 bases, in that order; junction bases with no gene match: 7. The CDR3 runs to 15 residues. This CDR3 is CASSLRDYPLNEQFF. The CDR3 DNA reads TGCGCCAGCAGCTTGCGGGACTACCCCCTCAATGAGCAGTTCTTC.

This clone was seen a handful of times. The V and J genes are TRBV7-6 and TRBJ1-5; D is possibly TRBD1 (5 bases). The CDR3 has 15 amino acids. Germline V CDR1 and CDR2: SGHVS, FNYEAQ. Trimming stripped 3 bases from V and 0 bases from J, with 9 bases between. The CDR3 protein is CASSLDMDSNQPQHF. DNA for the CDR3: TGTGCCAGCAGCTTGGACATGGATAGCAATCAGCCCCAGCATTTT. The full variable domain, its missing parts supplied by reference TRBV7-6 and TRBJ1-5, is GAGVSQSPRYKVTKRGQDVALRCDPISGHVSLYWYRQALGQGPEFLTYFNYEAQQDKSGLPNDRFSAERPEGSISTLTIQRTEQRDSAMYRCASSLDMDSNQPQHFGDGTRLSIL.

The chain couples TRBV6-7 to TRBJ2-7, with 9 bases identical to TRBD2. TRBV6-7 is classed as an ORF, of uncertain function. V shed 1 base, J shed 4 bases, and the junction held 17 bases outside the gene matches. CDR3 length: 19 residues. CDR3 in amino acids: CASSYWTLLAGGPSYEQYF. CDR3 sequence (DNA): TGTGCCAGCAGTTACTGGACTCTGTTGGCGGGGGGGCCCTCTTACGAGCAGTACTTC.

The CDR3 DNA follows: TGCAGCGTAAAGGACAGGGGGCATGGAGAAAAACTGTTTTTT. It encodes CSVKDRGHGEKLFF. V gene TRBV29-1 combines with J gene TRBJ1-4; TRBD1 aligns across 11 bases. The CDR3 is 14 amino acids. The junction had 8 bases not matched to a gene; V was cut back by 6 bases and J by 8 bases. Germline V gives CDR1 SQVTM, CDR2 ANQGSEA.

CDR3 nucleotides: TGTGCCATCAGTGGGGAGACTGAAGCTTTCTTT. This sequence encodes CAISGETEAFF. The rearrangement uses TRBV10-3 and TRBJ1-1; the D is unclear. The germline V and J ends were trimmed by 4 bases and 5 bases, with 5 bases remaining between them. The CDR3 totals 11 residues. Germline V gives CDR1 ENHRY, CDR2 SYGVKD.

A few counts support this clone. This chain connects TRBV10-3 to TRBJ1-1, with unresolved D. In germline, CDR1 is ENHRY, CDR2 SYGVKD. Trimming cost V 0 bases and J 0 bases, with 8 bases left between them. This CDR3 contains 15 residues. CDR3 sequence: CAISESGGMNTEAFF. The CDR3 DNA reads as TGTGCCATCAGTGAGTCAGGAGGTATGAACACTGAAGCTTTCTTT.

The chain has TRBV3-1 (or the pseudogene TRBV3-2) and TRBJ2-5; a possible D gene is TRBD2 (6 bases). Germline CDR1 LGHDT, CDR2 YNNKEL (reference sequence). Trimming took off 3 bases at V and 4 bases at J, with 6 bases between the two ends. The CDR3 consists of 12 residues. The CDR3 bases are TGTGCCAGCAGCCAGGGGGGAGAGACCCAGTACTTC. This translates into CASSQGGETQYF.

This rearrangement joins TRBV6-5 to TRBJ1-1; possible D gene TRBD1, 6 bases. The ends were cut back, 5 bases at V and 0 bases at J, with 10 bases in the middle. The CDR3 totals 14 residues. Germline V gene sequence: CDR1 MNHEY, CDR2 SVGAGI. CDR3 in amino acids: CASSPQGMNTEAFF. CDR3 bases: TGTGCCAGCAGTCCCCAGGGGATGAACACTGAAGCTTTCTTT.

The V call is TRBV10-1, the J call TRBJ1-2, with D perhaps TRBD1 (6 bases). There are 13 residues in the CDR3. The V gene lost 3 bases and the J gene lost 8 bases, with 13 bases spanning the gap. Germline assignment: CDR1 WNHNN and CDR2 SYGVQD (reference sequence). The CDR3 here is CASSEAQGGGYTF. The CDR3 coding sequence is TGCGCCAGCAGTGAAGCACAGGGCGGGGGCTACACCTTC.

The rearrangement uses TRBV14 and TRBJ1-4, with 9 bases lining up with TRBD1. Germline V gene data show CDR1 as SGHDN and CDR2 as FVKESK. J was trimmed by 6 bases and V by 4 bases; bases with no gene match: 6. This CDR3 has 15 amino acids. CDR3 protein: CASSLRQGVDEKLFF. Here the CDR3 DNA reads TGTGCCAGCAGCCTTAGACAGGGGGTGGATGAAAAACTGTTTTTT.

The chain is built from TRBV9 and TRBJ2-2; 10 bases match TRBD1. J gave up 4 bases and V 0 bases, and 6 bases lay outside the gene matches. CDR1 is SGDLS and CDR2 is YYNGEE in the germline V gene. This CDR3 comprises 17 residues. The CDR3 sequence is CASSVADGTGVTGELFF. The CDR3 DNA follows: TGTGCCAGCAGCGTAGCGGACGGGACAGGGGTCACCGGGGAGCTGTTTTTT.

The J gene is TRBJ2-7, the V gene TRBV2; D is unclear. The CDR3 is made up of 14 amino acids. The ends were cut back, 4 bases at V and 0 bases at J, with 10 bases in the middle. The germline CDR1 and CDR2 sequences are SNHLY and FYNNEI. As DNA, the CDR3 is TGTGCCAGCAGTGCCCACGGTGGCTCCTACGAGCAGTACTTC. This sequence encodes CASSAHGGSYEQYF. Together with reference TRBV2 and TRBJ2-7, the CDR3 gives the full variable domain: EPEVTQTPSHQVTQMGQEVILRCVPISNHLYFYWYRQILGQKVEFLVSFYNNEISEKSEIFDDQFSVERPDGSNFTLKIRSTKLEDSAMYFCASSAHGGSYEQYFGPGTRLTVT.

The V call is TRBV10-3, the J call TRBJ1-5; D is unresolved. Trimming took off 1 base at V and 2 bases at J, with 6 bases between the two ends. Germline V lookup: CDR1 ENHRY, CDR2 SYGVKD. The CDR3 runs to 14 residues. The CDR3 loop is CAISEYQGNQPQHF. The CDR3 DNA is TGTGCCATCAGTGAGTATCAGGGCAATCAGCCCCAGCATTTT.

This clone was recorded once. The rearrangement links TRBV2 to TRBJ1-6; D not resolved. Germline V gives CDR1 SNHLY, CDR2 FYNNEI. CDR3 size: 14 residues. With 4 bases removed from V and 7 bases from J, the gap between germline ends came to 11 bases. The CDR3 reads CASSARDLNSPLHF. CDR3 bases: TGTGCCAGCAGTGCTCGGGATTTAAATTCACCCCTCCACTTT.

The chain links TRBV27 to TRBJ2-3, with 7 bases identical to TRBD2. The germline gives CDR1 MNHEY, CDR2 SMNVEV (reference sequence). This CDR3 has 14 amino acids. With V trimmed by 5 bases and J by 2 bases, 4 bases remained unmatched. In DNA, the CDR3 is TGTGCCAGCAGTCCAAGGGACTACACAGATACGCAGTATTTT. Translation gives CASSPRDYTDTQYF.

The chain employs TRBV19 and TRBJ1-5, with 7 bases identical to TRBD1. CDR1 is LNHDA, CDR2 SQIVND, per germline (reference sequence). J was trimmed by 7 bases and V by 6 bases; bases with no gene match: 3. This CDR3 region has 12 residues. The CDR3, as DNA: TGTGCCAGTAGAACAGGGGCACAGCCCCAGCATTTT. This sequence encodes CASRTGAQPQHF. The full variable domain, completed using reference TRBV19 and TRBJ1-5, is DGGITQSPKYLFRKEGQNVTLSCEQNLNHDAMYWYRQDPGQGLRLIYYSQIVNDFQKGDIAEGYSVSREKKESFPLTVTSAQKNPTAFYLCASRTGAQPQHFGDGTRLSIL.